This TCR beta chain was sequenced for a study of T-cell memory formation after mild COVID-19. Study in general: Across donors, TCR clusters were largely donor specific.

Study-wide findings and caveats: Contracting CD4+ clones sat mainly in CM and EM; CD8+ in EMRA. The SARS-CoV-2 specificity of second-wave clones reaching peak at day 37 remained unverified.

This CDR3 has 14 amino acids. V gave up 4 bases and J gave up 4 bases, with 13 bases separating them. Germline V gene data show CDR1 as KGHDR and CDR2 as SFDVKD. A note on this clonotype: Its antigen is not identified.

After 5'RACE with constant-segment primers, TCR alpha and TCR beta cDNA libraries carrying sample barcodes and UMIs were obtained. One entry per CDR3 protein, called by TCRdb with MiXCR from the 5' RACE reads. The sample has about 560,000 distinct CDR3 sequences; about 20% are singletons. The material sequenced was PBMCs or a T cell subset sorted from them (not recorded which). This TCR came from an adult woman who had mild COVID-19 (a few samples of this study predate the infection). Cell type and time point are not known. J is TRBJ2-7 and V is TRBV24-1, with D unclear. CDR3 protein: CATSDSVPPYEQYF. In DNA, the CDR3 is TGTGCCACCAGTGACTCAGTTCCCCCTTACGAGCAGTACTTC.